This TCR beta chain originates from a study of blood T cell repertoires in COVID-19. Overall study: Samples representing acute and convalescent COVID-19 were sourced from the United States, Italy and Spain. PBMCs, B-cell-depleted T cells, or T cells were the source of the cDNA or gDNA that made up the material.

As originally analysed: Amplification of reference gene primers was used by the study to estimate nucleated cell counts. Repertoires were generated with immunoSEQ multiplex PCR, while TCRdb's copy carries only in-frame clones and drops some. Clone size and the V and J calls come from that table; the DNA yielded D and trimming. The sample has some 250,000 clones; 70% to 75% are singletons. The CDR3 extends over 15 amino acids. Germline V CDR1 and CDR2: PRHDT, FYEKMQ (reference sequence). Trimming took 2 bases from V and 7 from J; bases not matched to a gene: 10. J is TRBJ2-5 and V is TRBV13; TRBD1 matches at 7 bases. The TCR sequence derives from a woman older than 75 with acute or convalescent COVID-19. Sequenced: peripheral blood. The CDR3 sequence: CASSLLAGGIGTQYF. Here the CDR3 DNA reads TGTGCCAGCAGCTTACTGGCAGGGGGTATTGGGACCCAGTACTTC.